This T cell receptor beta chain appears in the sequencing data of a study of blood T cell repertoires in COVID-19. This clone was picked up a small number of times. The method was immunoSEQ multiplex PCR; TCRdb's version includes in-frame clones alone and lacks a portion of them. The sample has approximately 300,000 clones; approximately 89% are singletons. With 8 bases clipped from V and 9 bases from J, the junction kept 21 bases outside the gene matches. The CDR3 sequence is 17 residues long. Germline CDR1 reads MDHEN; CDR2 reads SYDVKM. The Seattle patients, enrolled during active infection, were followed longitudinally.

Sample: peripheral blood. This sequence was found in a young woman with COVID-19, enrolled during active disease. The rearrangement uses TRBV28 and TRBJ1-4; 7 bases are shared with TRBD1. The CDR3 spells CASDNGLAAGGRQKLFF. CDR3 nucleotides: TGTGCCAGCGACAACGGCCTCGCGGCAGGGGGAAGGCAAAAACTGTTTTTT.